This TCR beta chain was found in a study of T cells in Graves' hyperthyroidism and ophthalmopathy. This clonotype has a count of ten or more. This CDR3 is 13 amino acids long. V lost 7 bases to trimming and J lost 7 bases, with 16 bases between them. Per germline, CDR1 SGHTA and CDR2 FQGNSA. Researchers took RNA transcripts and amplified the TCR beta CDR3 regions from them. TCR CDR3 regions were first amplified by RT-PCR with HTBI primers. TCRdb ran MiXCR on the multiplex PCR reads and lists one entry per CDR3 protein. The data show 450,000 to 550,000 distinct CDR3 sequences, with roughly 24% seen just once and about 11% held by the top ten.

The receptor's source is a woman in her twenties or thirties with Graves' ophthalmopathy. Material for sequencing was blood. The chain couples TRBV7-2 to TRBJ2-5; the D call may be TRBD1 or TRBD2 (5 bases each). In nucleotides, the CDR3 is TGTGCCAGCACCCTGTGGGGGAAGGGGACCCAGTACTTC. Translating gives CASTLWGKGTQYF.